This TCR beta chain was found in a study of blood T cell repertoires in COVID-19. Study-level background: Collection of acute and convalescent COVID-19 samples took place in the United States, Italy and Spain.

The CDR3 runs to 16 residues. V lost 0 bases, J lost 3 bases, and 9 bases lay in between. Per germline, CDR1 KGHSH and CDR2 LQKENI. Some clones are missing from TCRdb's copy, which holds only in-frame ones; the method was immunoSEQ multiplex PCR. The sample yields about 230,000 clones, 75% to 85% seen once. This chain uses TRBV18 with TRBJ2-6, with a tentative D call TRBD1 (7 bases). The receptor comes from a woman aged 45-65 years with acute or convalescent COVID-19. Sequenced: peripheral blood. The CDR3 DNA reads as TGTGCCAGCTCACCACCCAGGGGGGTTGGGGCCAACGTCCTGACTTTC. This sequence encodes CASSPPRGVGANVLTF.